The present TCR beta chain was sequenced within a study of cytomegalovirus exposure and HLA in healthy donors. The CDR3 covers 15 residues. CDR1 is MGHRA, CDR2 YSYEKL, per germline. J was trimmed by 1 base and V by 3 bases; bases with no gene match: 3. Assay: immunoSEQ multiplex PCR; the TCRdb copy retains only in-frame clones and omits some. The table records about 130,000 clones, around 90% of them present only once. The sample comprised PBMCs. V and J are TRBV4-1 and TRBJ2-1; 7 bases match TRBD1. This TCR came from a woman between 18 and 29 years old in good health and CMV-seronegative. DNA for the CDR3: TGCGCCAGCAGCCAGACAGGGCTTTCCTACAATGAGCAGTTCTTC. It specifies CASSQTGLSYNEQFF.